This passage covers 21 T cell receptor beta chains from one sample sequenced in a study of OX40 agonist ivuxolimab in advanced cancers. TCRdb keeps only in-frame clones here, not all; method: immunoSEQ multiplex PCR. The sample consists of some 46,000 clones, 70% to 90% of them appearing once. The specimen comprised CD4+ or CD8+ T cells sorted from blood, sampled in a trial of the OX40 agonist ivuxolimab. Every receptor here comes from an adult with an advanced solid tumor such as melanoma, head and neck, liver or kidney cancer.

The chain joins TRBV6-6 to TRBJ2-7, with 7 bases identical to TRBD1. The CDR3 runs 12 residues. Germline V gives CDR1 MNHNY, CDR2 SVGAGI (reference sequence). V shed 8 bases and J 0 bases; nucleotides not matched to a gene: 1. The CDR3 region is CASGTDSYEQYF. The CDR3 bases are TGTGCCAGCGGGACAGACTCCTACGAGCAGTACTTC.

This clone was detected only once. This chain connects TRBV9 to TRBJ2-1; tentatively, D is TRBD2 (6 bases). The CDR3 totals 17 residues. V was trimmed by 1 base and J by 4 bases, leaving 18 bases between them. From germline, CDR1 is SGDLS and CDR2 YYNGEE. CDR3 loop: CASSVTSRRDRYNEQFF. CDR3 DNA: TGTGCCAGCAGCGTAACAAGCAGGCGGGATAGATACAATGAGCAGTTCTTC.

CDR3 protein: CASSSGTSGNYEQYF. Written as DNA, the CDR3 is TGTGCCAGCAGCTCCGGGACTAGCGGGAACTACGAGCAGTACTTC. The chain uses TRBV7-3 and TRBJ2-7; 13 bases map to TRBD2. The germline CDR1 and CDR2 sequences are SGHTA and FQGTGA. The junction had 3 bases not matched to a gene; V was cut back by 4 bases and J by 3 bases. The CDR3 length is 15 residues.

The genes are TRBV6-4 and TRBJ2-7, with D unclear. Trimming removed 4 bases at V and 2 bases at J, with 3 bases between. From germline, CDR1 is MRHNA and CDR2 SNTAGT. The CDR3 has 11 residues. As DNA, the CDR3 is TGTGCCAGCAGTGGACCCTACGAGCAGTACTTC. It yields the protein CASSGPYEQYF.

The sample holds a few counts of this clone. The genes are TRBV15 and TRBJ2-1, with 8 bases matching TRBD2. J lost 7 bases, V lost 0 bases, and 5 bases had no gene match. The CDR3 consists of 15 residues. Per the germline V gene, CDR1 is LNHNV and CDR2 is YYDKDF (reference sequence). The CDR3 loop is CATSREAGGGNEQFF. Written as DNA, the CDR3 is TGTGCCACCAGCAGAGAGGCGGGGGGAGGGAATGAGCAGTTCTTC.

Here the CDR3 reads CTGGPQHF. CDR3 nucleotide sequence: TGTACAGGGGGCCCCCAGCATTTT. This chain uses TRBV6-4 with TRBJ1-5, with 9 bases lining up with TRBD1. Germline V gene sequence: CDR1 MRHNA, CDR2 SNTAGT. The length of the CDR3 is 8 residues.

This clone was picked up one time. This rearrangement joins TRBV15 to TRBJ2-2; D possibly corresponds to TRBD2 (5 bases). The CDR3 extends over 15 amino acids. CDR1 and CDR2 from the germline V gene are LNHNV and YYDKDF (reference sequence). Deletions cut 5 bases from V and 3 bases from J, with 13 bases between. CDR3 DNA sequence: TGTGCCACCAGCCTTGAGGGTAGGGACACCGGGGAGCTGTTTTTT. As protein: CATSLEGRDTGELFF.

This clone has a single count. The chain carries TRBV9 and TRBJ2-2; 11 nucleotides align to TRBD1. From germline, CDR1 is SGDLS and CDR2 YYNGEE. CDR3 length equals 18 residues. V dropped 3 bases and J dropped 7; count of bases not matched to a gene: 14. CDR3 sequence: CASSAPGQGASTDGELFF. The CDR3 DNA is TGTGCCAGCAGCGCGCCAGGACAGGGGGCTAGTACGGACGGGGAGCTGTTTTTT.

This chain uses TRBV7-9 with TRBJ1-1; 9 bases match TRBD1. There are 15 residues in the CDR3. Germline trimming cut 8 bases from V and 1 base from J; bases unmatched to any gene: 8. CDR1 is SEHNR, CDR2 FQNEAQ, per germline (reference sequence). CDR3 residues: CASSPPDRGNTEAFF. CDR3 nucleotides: TGTGCCAGCTCCCCGCCGGACAGGGGGAACACTGAAGCTTTCTTT.

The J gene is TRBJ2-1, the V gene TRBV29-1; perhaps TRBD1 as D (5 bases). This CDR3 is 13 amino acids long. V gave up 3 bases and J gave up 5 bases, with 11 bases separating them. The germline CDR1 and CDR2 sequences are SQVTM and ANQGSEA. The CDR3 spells CSVESPGNNEQFF. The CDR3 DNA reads TGCAGCGTTGAGTCCCCAGGGAACAATGAGCAGTTCTTC.

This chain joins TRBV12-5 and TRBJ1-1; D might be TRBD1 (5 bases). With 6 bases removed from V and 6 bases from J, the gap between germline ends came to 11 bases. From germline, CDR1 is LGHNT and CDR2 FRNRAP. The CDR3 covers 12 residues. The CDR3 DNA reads TGTGCTAGTGGACTTGACAGAGCTGAAGCTTTCTTT. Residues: CASGLDRAEAFF.

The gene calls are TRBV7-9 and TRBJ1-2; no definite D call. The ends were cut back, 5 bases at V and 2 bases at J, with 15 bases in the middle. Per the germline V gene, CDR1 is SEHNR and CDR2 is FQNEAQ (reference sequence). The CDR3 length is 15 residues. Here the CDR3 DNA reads TGTGCCAGCAGCCCCCCGGTGGCAGCAAACTATGGCTACACCTTC. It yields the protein CASSPPVAANYGYTF. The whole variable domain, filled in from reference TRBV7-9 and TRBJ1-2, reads DTGVSQNPRHKITKRGQNVTFRCDPISEHNRLYWYRQTLGQGPEFLTYFQNEAQLEKSRLLSDRFSAERPKGSFSTLEIQRTEQGDSAMYLCASSPPVAANYGYTFGSGTRLTVV.

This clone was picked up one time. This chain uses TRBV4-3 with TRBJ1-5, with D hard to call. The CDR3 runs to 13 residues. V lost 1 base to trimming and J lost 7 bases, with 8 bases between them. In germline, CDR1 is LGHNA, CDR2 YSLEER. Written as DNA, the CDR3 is TGCGCCAGCAGCCAAGGAAACTTCCAGCCCCAGCATTTT. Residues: CASSQGNFQPQHF.

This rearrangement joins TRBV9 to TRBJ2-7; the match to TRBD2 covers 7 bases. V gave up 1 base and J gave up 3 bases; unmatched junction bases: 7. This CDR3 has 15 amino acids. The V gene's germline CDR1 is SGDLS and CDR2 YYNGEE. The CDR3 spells CASSVIASGNYEQYF. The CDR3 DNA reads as TGTGCCAGCAGCGTAATTGCTAGCGGAAACTACGAGCAGTACTTC. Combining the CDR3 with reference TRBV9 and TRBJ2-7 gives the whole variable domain DSGVTQTPKHLITATGQRVTLRCSPRSGDLSVYWYQQSLDQGLQFLIQYYNGEERAKGNILERFSAQQFPDLHSELNLSSLELGDSALYFCASSVIASGNYEQYFGPGTRLTVT.

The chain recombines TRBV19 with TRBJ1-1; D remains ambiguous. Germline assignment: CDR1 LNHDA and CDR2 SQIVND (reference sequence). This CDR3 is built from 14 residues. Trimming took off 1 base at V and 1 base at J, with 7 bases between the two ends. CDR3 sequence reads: CASSIVRANTEAFF. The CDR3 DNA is TGTGCCAGTAGTATAGTCAGAGCGAACACTGAAGCTTTCTTT.

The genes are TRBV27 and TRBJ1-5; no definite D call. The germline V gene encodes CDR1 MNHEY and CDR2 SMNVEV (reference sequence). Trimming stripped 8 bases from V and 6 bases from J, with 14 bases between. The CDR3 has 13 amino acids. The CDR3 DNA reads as TGTGCCAGCTCTCCTTTTGGGAGTCAGCCCCAGCATTTT. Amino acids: CASSPFGSQPQHF.

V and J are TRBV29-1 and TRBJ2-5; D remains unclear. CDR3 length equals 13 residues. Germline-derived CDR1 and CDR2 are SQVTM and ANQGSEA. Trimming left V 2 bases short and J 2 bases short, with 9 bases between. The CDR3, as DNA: TGCAGCGTTGAAAGGACCGTACAAGAGACCCAGTACTTC. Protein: CSVERTVQETQYF.

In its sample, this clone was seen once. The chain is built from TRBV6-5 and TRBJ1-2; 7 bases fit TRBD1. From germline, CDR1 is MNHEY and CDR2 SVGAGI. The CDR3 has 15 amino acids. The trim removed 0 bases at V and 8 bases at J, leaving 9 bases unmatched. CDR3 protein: CASSYSIEGARGYTF. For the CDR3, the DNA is TGTGCCAGCAGTTACTCGATAGAGGGGGCGCGCGGCTACACCTTC.

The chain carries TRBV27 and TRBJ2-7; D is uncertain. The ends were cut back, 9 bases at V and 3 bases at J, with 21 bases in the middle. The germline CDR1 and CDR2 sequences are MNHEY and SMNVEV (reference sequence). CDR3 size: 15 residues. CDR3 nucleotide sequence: TGTGCCAGACCGAGCTTTCCCGGGCTGAACTACGAGCAGTACTTC. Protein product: CARPSFPGLNYEQYF.

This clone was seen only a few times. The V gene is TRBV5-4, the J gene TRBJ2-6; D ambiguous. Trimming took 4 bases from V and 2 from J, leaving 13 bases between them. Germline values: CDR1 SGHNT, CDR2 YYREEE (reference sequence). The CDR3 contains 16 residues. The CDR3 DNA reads TGTGCCAGCAGCCAAGATCTCACAACTGGGGCCAACGTCCTGACTTTC. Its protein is CASSQDLTTGANVLTF.

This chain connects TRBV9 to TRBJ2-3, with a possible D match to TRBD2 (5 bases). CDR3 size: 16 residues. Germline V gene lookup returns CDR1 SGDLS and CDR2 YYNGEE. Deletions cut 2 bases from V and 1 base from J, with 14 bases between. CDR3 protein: CASSVTSWRGTDTQYF. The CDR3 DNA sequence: TGTGCCAGCAGCGTGACCTCCTGGCGGGGCACAGATACGCAGTATTTT.